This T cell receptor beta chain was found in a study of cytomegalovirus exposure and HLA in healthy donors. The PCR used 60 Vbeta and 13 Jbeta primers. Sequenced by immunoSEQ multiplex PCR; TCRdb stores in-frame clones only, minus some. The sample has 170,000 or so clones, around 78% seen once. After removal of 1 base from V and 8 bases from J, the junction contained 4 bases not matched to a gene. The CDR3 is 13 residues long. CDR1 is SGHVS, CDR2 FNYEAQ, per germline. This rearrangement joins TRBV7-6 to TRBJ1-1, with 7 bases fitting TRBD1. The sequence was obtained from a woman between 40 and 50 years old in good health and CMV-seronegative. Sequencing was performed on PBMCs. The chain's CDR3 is CASSLGTGKEAFF. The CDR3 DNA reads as TGTGCCAGCAGCTTAGGGACAGGCAAAGAAGCTTTCTTT.